There are many counts of the clone carrying this T cell receptor (beta chain). Its cognate antigen is unknown. Individual cDNA molecules were tagged with unique molecular identifiers. Using its own MiXCR run on the 5' RACE reads, TCRdb lists one record per CDR3 protein. The data contain more than 95,000 distinct CDR3 sequences, around 10% of them singletons. Germline CDR1 is LNHDA and CDR2 is SQIVND (reference sequence). Trimming took off 3 bases at V and 4 bases at J, with 3 bases between the two ends. The CDR3 extends over 12 amino acids. This sample was taken from a study of early T cells in non-severe SARS-CoV-2 infection. Overall study context: Investigators sequenced bulk RNA drawn from unsorted whole blood, and chains remained unpaired.

The study, taken as a whole, reports: Private and CD4 specificities were missed by VDJdb matching, which favored anti-spike CD8 responses.

Sequenced here: whole blood, sampled at baseline. This TCR came from an adult who was a healthcare worker with PCR-confirmed SARS-CoV-2 infection or an uninfected control (not recorded which). This chain joins TRBV19 and TRBJ2-2; no clear D gene. CDR3 bases: TGTGCCAGTAGTATGGTCACCGGGGAGCTGTTTTTT. Protein product: CASSMVTGELFF.